Described below is a single T cell receptor beta chain sequence and its context. Its antigen is unknown. Germline V gene data show CDR1 as SEHNR and CDR2 as FQNEAQ (reference sequence). Trimming cost V 5 bases and J 3 bases, with 16 bases left between them. The CDR3 covers 15 residues. The data are from a study of cytomegalovirus exposure and HLA in healthy donors. The PCR was carried out with 60 Vbeta primers and 13 Jbeta primers. Some clones are missing from TCRdb's copy, which holds only in-frame ones; the method was immunoSEQ multiplex PCR. Of 300,000 or so clones in the sample, approximately 84% were seen once. Study-level points and caveats: CMV antigen specificity of a few CMV-associated chains was confirmed in vitro. The authors later found most CMV-associated TCR beta chains appeared HLA-restricted. Earlier analysis found most TCR beta V segments productive about 87% or about 30% of the time. Analysis was carried out at a later point, and it linked a missense DCLRE1C variant to TCR beta V- and J-gene trimming.

Sequencing used PBMCs. The source of this sequence is a woman in her thirties or forties in good health and CMV-seropositive. J is TRBJ2-5 and V is TRBV7-9, with a tentative D call TRBD2 (6 bases). CDR3 in DNA: TGTGCCAGCAGCCCCCAATCGGGGGTGAAAGAGACCCAGTACTTC. This codes for CASSPQSGVKETQYF.